The TCR beta chain described here comes from a study of cytomegalovirus exposure and HLA in healthy donors. Study-level background: Genetic ancestry analysis placed about 76% of the 398 donors that were genotyped in the Caucasian-associated cluster.

The CDR3 is made up of 14 amino acids. PCR used 60 Vbeta primers and 13 Jbeta primers. Method: immunoSEQ multiplex PCR; TCRdb's copy keeps in-frame clones and lacks some. The sample shows around 95,000 clones, 78% of them seen only once. This receptor was identified in a middle-aged woman in good health and CMV-seropositive. The chain has TRBV12-1 and TRBJ1-5. TRBV12-1 is assigned pseudogene status. The source material was PBMCs. CDR3: CASSPRGGCQPQHF. The DNA of the CDR3 is TGTGCCAGCAGTCCAAGGGGGGGCTGTCAGCCCCAGCATTTT.